This T cell receptor beta chain was identified during a study of blood T cell repertoires in COVID-19. The protocol was immunoSEQ multiplex PCR, while the TCRdb copy is restricted to in-frame clones and leaves out a portion. This sample yields around 260,000 clones, of which approximately 91% are seen a single time; around 0.67% belongs to the top ten. The CDR3 runs 13 residues. CDR1 SNHLY and CDR2 FYNNEI come from the germline V gene. The junction had 5 bases not matched to a gene; V was cut back by 6 bases and J by 5 bases. The TCR sequence derives from a human donor in a cohort sampled during active COVID-19. This chain links TRBV2 with TRBJ2-5; TRBD1 aligns across 8 bases. Sequenced material: peripheral blood. DNA for the CDR3: TGTGCCAGCAGCAGGGGGCTTGATGAGACCCAGTACTTC. Its protein is CASSRGLDETQYF.